This record looks at one T cell receptor (beta chain) sequence and its context. The antigen remains undetermined. This entry comes from a study of Ad26.COV2.S vaccination and SARS-CoV-2 variants. Broader study findings: Comparability of non-spike TCR breadth was observed across vaccine and placebo recipients.

Profiling relied on immunoSEQ multiplex PCR, and the TCRdb table lists in-frame clones only, not all of them. The sample carries 410,000 or so clones, 90% recorded once. The treatment denotes: over 15 received Ad26.COV2.S at low or high dose, single or two shots; 5 received placebo; per-sample allocation not given. Collection of samples fell on day 63 after the first vaccine or placebo injection. The donor was a Boston adult aged 18-55 years. Germline CDR1 is SGHRS and CDR2 is YFSETQ. This CDR3 is 14 amino acids long. Trimming cost V 0 bases and J 5 bases, with 11 bases left between them. Sequencing was performed on peripheral blood, taken in a trial of Ad26.COV2.S vaccine versus placebo. This clonotype was sampled from a person between 18 and 60 years old who received the Ad26.COV2.S COVID-19 vaccine or a placebo. This chain links TRBV5-1 with TRBJ2-5; perhaps D is TRBD1 or TRBD2 (5 bases each). The CDR3 DNA is TGCGCCAGCAGCTTGGGCCAGGGAGAGGAGACCCAGTACTTC. Translated, it gives CASSLGQGEETQYF.